The clone carrying this T cell receptor beta chain has just one count. The CDR3 runs 14 residues. Trimming removed 0 bases from V and 1 base from J, with 6 bases in between. Germline CDR1 and CDR2: SEHNR and FQNEAQ (reference sequence). The sample originates from a study of cytomegalovirus exposure and HLA in healthy donors. Turning to the study itself: Roughly 179 million T cells yielded approximately 100 million unique TCR beta sequences, as an earlier analysis found.

The PCR had 60 Vbeta and 13 Jbeta primers. Here immunoSEQ multiplex PCR was the method, and the copy in TCRdb shows in-frame clones only, minus some. In the table there are roughly 90,000 clones, roughly 78% of which are singletons. The sequencing input was PBMCs. The J gene is TRBJ1-1, the V gene TRBV7-9; no clear D gene. This receptor was obtained from a man aged 25-45 years in good health and CMV-seronegative. The chain's CDR3 is CASSLAGRNTEAFF. DNA of the CDR3: TGTGCCAGCAGCTTAGCGGGGAGGAACACTGAAGCTTTCTTT.